These 8 T cell receptor beta chains were all obtained from the same sample, sequenced in a study of blood T cell repertoires in COVID-19. Assay used: immunoSEQ multiplex PCR; TCRdb lists only in-frame clones, some missing. This sample has some 50,000 clones, with over 80% found just once. Source material: peripheral blood. These receptors all stem from a man between 70 and 80 years old with acute or convalescent COVID-19.

V is TRBV6-5 and J is TRBJ1-2, with 8 bases identical to TRBD1. CDR1 and CDR2 (germline): MNHEY, SVGAGI. With V trimmed by 5 bases and J by 4 bases, 6 bases remained unmatched. This CDR3 comprises 14 residues. Written as DNA, the CDR3 is TGTGCCAGCAGTAGACAGGGGCTTACCTATGGCTACACCTTC. It is translated as CASSRQGLTYGYTF.

The chain uses TRBV11-3 and TRBJ2-1, with TRBD2 matching 14 bases. CDR3 length: 18 residues. Germline CDR1 reads SGHNT; CDR2 reads YENEEA. J gave up 6 bases and V 4 bases, and 11 bases lay outside the gene matches. Here the CDR3 reads CASSSNPGLAGVSNEQFF. CDR3 coding DNA: TGTGCCAGCAGCTCAAACCCGGGACTAGCGGGGGTTTCCAATGAGCAGTTCTTC.

The J gene is TRBJ2-4, the V gene TRBV5-1; 8 bases match TRBD1. The CDR3 is 15 residues long. V shed 2 bases, J shed 10 bases, and the junction held 11 bases outside the gene matches. CDR1 and CDR2 from the germline V gene are SGHRS and YFSETQ. Here the CDR3 DNA reads TGCGCCAGCAGCTTTTCTCCGGGACAGGCCAATATTCAGTACTTC. Translated: CASSFSPGQANIQYF.

The chain is built from TRBV27 and TRBJ1-6, with D possibly being TRBD1 (5 bases). CDR1 is MNHEY, CDR2 SMNVEV, per germline (reference sequence). CDR3 length: 13 amino acids. V lost 8 bases, J lost 15 bases, and 20 bases lay in between. CDR3: CASSTGGTTHLHF. The CDR3 DNA is TGTGCCAGCTCGACGGGGGGAACAACCCACCTCCACTTT.

This sequence joins TRBV25-1 and TRBJ1-2, with D unresolved. V was clipped by 4 bases and J by 5 bases, with 11 bases between them. The germline V gene encodes CDR1 MGHDK and CDR2 SYGVNS. The CDR3 loop spans 13 amino acids. CDR3 bases: TGTGCCAGCAGTGCCGGAGCCGGGTATGGCTACACCTTC. This gives the protein CASSAGAGYGYTF.

The rearrangement uses TRBV21-1 and TRBJ1-5. TRBV21-1 is tagged as a pseudogene. The CDR3 is 14 amino acids. The DNA for the CDR3 is TGTGCCAGCAGCAATGGGGGGGGCAATCAGCCCCAGCATTTT. Translation: CASSNGGGNQPQHF.

The V gene is TRBV6-1, the J gene TRBJ2-5; no firm D call. Between the trimmed V and J ends, which lost 1 base and 9 bases, there was a span of 9 bases. CDR3 length: 12 residues. Germline lookup yields CDR1 MNHNS and CDR2 SASEGT. CDR3 amino acids: CASSEERSAQYF. The CDR3, as DNA: TGTGCCAGCAGTGAAGAGAGGTCGGCCCAGTACTTC.

This sequence joins TRBV29-1 and TRBJ2-1, with D unclear. This CDR3 is built from 13 residues. Germline values: CDR1 SQVTM, CDR2 ANQGSEA. Trimming stripped 2 bases from V and 2 bases from J, with 7 bases between. As DNA, the CDR3 is TGCAGCGTTGAAACGGTACCCTACAATGAGCAGTTCTTC. Protein sequence: CSVETVPYNEQFF.